The 30 T cell receptor beta chains below come from one sample, sequenced in a study of cytomegalovirus exposure and HLA in healthy donors (dated by TCRdb to 2016 to 2017). Library generation was performed with the immunoSEQ multiplex PCR assay. For the multiplex PCR, a mixture combining 60 forward primers for TCR Vbeta segments and 13 reverse primers for TCR Jbeta segments was used. In TCRdb, the immuneACCESS table is reduced to in-frame sequences with V and J assigned. These tables do not hold every clone; where another copy was compared, an unresolved V gene accounts for under half, and the others remain unexplained. The sample table on file contains around 50,000 clones. The ten largest clones capture 2% to 2.5% of the sample. Source material: PBMCs. Source of these receptors: a woman in her thirties or forties in good health and CMV-seronegative.

The genes are TRBV7-8 and TRBJ1-4; 10 nucleotides line up with TRBD1. Trimming cost V 5 bases and J 2 bases; bases outside gene matches: 8. The germline V gene has CDR1 SGHVS and CDR2 FQNEAQ. The CDR3 sequence is 17 residues long. This CDR3 reads CASSAIGQGVTNEKLFF. The CDR3 DNA follows: TGTGCCAGCAGCGCTATAGGACAGGGGGTCACTAATGAAAAACTGTTTTTT.

V usage is TRBV4-2 and J usage is TRBJ1-2; D is possibly TRBD1 (6 bases). The CDR3 totals 17 residues. The germline gives CDR1 LGHNA, CDR2 YNFKEQ. V was clipped by 0 bases and J by 4 bases, with 18 bases between them. This CDR3 is CASSQEARLGGGYGYTF. The CDR3 DNA follows: TGTGCCAGCAGCCAAGAAGCACGGCTTGGGGGCGGCTATGGCTACACCTTC.

The chain has TRBV13 and TRBJ2-7; the match to TRBD2 covers 7 bases. With V trimmed by 1 base and J by 0 bases, 3 bases remained unmatched. The length of the CDR3 is 15 residues. Germline lookup yields CDR1 PRHDT and CDR2 FYEKMQ (reference sequence). Written as DNA, the CDR3 is TGTGCCAGCAGCTTAGACGGGAGGAGCTCCTACGAGCAGTACTTC. Protein product: CASSLDGRSSYEQYF.

With regard to this clone: Relative to the germline gene, one junction end is altered; a read error may explain this. This chain uses TRBV4-2 with TRBJ2-1, with D uncertain. Germline V gene lookup returns CDR1 LGHNA and CDR2 YNFKEQ. This CDR3 has 17 amino acids. Written as DNA, the CDR3 is TGTGCCAGCAGCCAAGATTGGGCCAGTGCCTCCGACAATGAGCAGTTCTTC. This translates into CASSQDWASASDNEQFF.

The gene calls are TRBV19 and TRBJ1-5, with D possibly TRBD1 on 5 matching bases. Germline lookup yields CDR1 LNHDA and CDR2 SQIVND (reference sequence). The CDR3 spans 17 residues. Trimming took off 8 bases at V and 5 bases at J, with 25 bases between the two ends. CDR3 in DNA: TGTGCCAGTCGGATGAAATGGGGCAGGGAAGGCGATCAGCCCCAGCATTTT. Encoded protein: CASRMKWGREGDQPQHF. Full variable domain (missing parts from reference TRBV19 and TRBJ1-5): DGGITQSPKYLFRKEGQNVTLSCEQNLNHDAMYWYRQDPGQGLRLIYYSQIVNDFQKGDIAEGYSVSREKKESFPLTVTSAQKNPTAFYLCASRMKWGREGDQPQHFGDGTRLSIL.

The chain joins TRBV4-1 to TRBJ1-2; 7 nucleotides align to TRBD1. Trimming cost V 1 base and J 2 bases; bases outside gene matches: 4. This CDR3 is built from 15 residues. Germline V CDR1 and CDR2: MGHRA, YSYEKL. CDR3 sequence reads: CASSQGTGRNYGYTF. CDR3 DNA: TGCGCCAGCAGCCAAGGGACAGGTCGAAACTATGGCTACACCTTC.

This clone counts as medium-sized by frequency. This chain connects TRBV7-9 to TRBJ1-2; possible D gene TRBD1, 5 bases. Germline V CDR1 and CDR2: SEHNR, FQNEAQ (reference sequence). The CDR3 loop spans 13 amino acids. V lost 1 base and J lost 7, with 10 bases in between. The CDR3 spells CASSLGGPRGYTF. CDR3 in DNA: TGTGCCAGCAGCTTAGGGGGCCCCCGTGGCTACACCTTC.

The J gene is TRBJ1-4, the V gene TRBV19; no firm D call. The CDR3 consists of 13 residues. Germline V lookup: CDR1 LNHDA, CDR2 SQIVND (reference sequence). V shed 6 bases and J shed 8 bases, with 13 bases lying between them. The CDR3 spells CASRRQVGEKLFF. For the CDR3, the DNA is TGTGCCAGTAGGCGCCAGGTTGGGGAAAAACTGTTTTTT. Full variable domain (missing parts from reference TRBV19 and TRBJ1-4): DGGITQSPKYLFRKEGQNVTLSCEQNLNHDAMYWYRQDPGQGLRLIYYSQIVNDFQKGDIAEGYSVSREKKESFPLTVTSAQKNPTAFYLCASRRQVGEKLFFGSGTQLSVL.

The chain combines TRBV2 with TRBJ1-1; D is ambiguous. Germline CDR1 and CDR2: SNHLY and FYNNEI. The V gene lost 10 bases and the J gene lost 4 bases, with 13 bases spanning the gap. The CDR3 has 12 amino acids. Here the CDR3 reads CATRGGFTEAFF. The CDR3 DNA is TGTGCCACCAGAGGAGGTTTCACTGAAGCTTTCTTT.

The chain uses TRBV29-1 and TRBJ1-1; 9 bases map to TRBD1. CDR1 and CDR2 from the germline V gene are SQVTM and ANQGSEA. Germline trimming cut 7 bases from V and 5 bases from J; bases unmatched to any gene: 11. This CDR3 comprises 14 residues. The CDR3 bases are TGCAGCGGAGCAAGAACAGGGGGCGGGACTGAAGCTTTCTTT. The encoded protein is CSGARTGGGTEAFF.

The chain employs TRBV30 and TRBJ1-1; D is possibly TRBD1 (5 bases). The CDR3 runs to 11 residues. Germline CDR1 reads GTSNPN; CDR2 reads SVGIG (reference sequence). Trimming removed 3 bases at V and 11 bases at J, with 13 bases between. The CDR3 DNA is TGTGCCTGGAGCGTGGTGGGGCTGGCTTTCTTT. Amino acid sequence: CAWSVVGLAFF.

The V gene is TRBV5-4, the J gene TRBJ1-2, with a tentative D call TRBD1 (5 bases). Trimming cost V 0 bases and J 4 bases, with 10 bases left between them. The CDR3 runs to 14 residues. Germline-derived CDR1 and CDR2 are SGHNT and YYREEE (reference sequence). The CDR3 is CASSLDQGLYGYTF. CDR3 coding DNA: TGTGCCAGCAGCTTGGACCAGGGACTCTATGGCTACACCTTC.

V gene TRBV5-1 combines with J gene TRBJ2-5; perhaps TRBD1 as D (6 bases). CDR3 length: 13 amino acids. Looked up from germline, CDR1 is SGHRS and CDR2 is YFSETQ. The V end was cut by 4 bases, the J end by 11 bases, with 18 bases between. The CDR3 loop reads CASSPEDRLKQYF. For the CDR3, the DNA is TGCGCCAGCAGCCCCGAGGACAGACTAAAGCAGTACTTC.

V usage is TRBV27 and J usage is TRBJ2-1; 12 bases match TRBD1. The trim removed 1 base at V and 5 bases at J, leaving 15 bases unmatched. This CDR3 is 20 amino acids long. Germline V gene sequence: CDR1 MNHEY, CDR2 SMNVEV (reference sequence). The CDR3, as DNA: TGTGCCAGCAGTTTATACAGTCGGGACAGGGGGCCCTCTTACGACAATGAGCAGTTCTTC. It yields the protein CASSLYSRDRGPSYDNEQFF.

This rearrangement joins TRBV10-1 to TRBJ1-5; no definite D call. Trimming cost V 5 bases and J 0 bases, with 11 bases left between them. Germline V gives CDR1 WNHNN, CDR2 SYGVQD (reference sequence). The CDR3 sequence is 15 residues long. This CDR3 is CASSLWRFSNQPQHF. The CDR3 DNA sequence: TGCGCCAGCAGTCTTTGGCGGTTTAGCAATCAGCCCCAGCATTTT.

This chain uses TRBV19 with TRBJ1-3; 7 nucleotides match TRBD1. CDR1 and CDR2 (germline): LNHDA, SQIVND (reference sequence). The CDR3 totals 16 residues. V was pared by 2 bases and J by 4 bases, with 8 bases of the junction left unmatched. CDR3 in amino acids: CASSIFSTGSGNTIYF. For the CDR3, the DNA is TGTGCCAGTAGTATATTCTCGACAGGGAGCGGAAACACCATATATTTT.

V and J are TRBV4-1 and TRBJ2-5, with TRBD2 identical over 16 bases. Germline loops: CDR1 MGHRA, CDR2 YSYEKL. Unmatched junction bases numbered 9, after V lost 0 bases and J lost 5 bases. The CDR3 has 19 amino acids. CDR3 protein: CASSQDSSGLAGGGETQYF. Written as DNA, the CDR3 is TGCGCCAGCAGCCAAGACAGCTCGGGACTAGCGGGAGGGGGGGAGACCCAGTACTTC.

J is TRBJ2-7 and V is TRBV11-3; TRBD2 aligns across 13 bases. Germline CDR1 SGHNT, CDR2 YENEEA. With 1 base clipped from V and 2 bases from J, the junction kept 11 bases outside the gene matches. The length of the CDR3 is 19 residues. Here the CDR3 DNA reads TGTGCCAGCAGCTTAGGGTCTCGGACTAGCGGGAGCTACGCCTACGAGCAGTACTTC. This gives the protein CASSLGSRTSGSYAYEQYF.

The chain recombines TRBV28 with TRBJ1-2, with 8 bases aligning to TRBD1. Germline values: CDR1 MDHEN, CDR2 SYDVKM. The CDR3 spans 14 residues. Trimming took 2 bases from V and 8 from J; bases not matched to a gene: 7. CDR3 DNA: TGTGCCAGCAGTTTAATCCAGGGGGCATCCGGCTACACCTTC. Protein: CASSLIQGASGYTF.

V gene TRBV19 combines with J gene TRBJ2-5; 9 bases fit TRBD2. Germline trimming cut 5 bases from V and 2 bases from J; bases unmatched to any gene: 6. Germline assignment: CDR1 LNHDA and CDR2 SQIVND (reference sequence). The CDR3 runs 15 residues. CDR3 coding DNA: TGTGCCAGTAGTGGGGGGACTAGCTCGCAAGAGACCCAGTACTTC. This sequence encodes CASSGGTSSQETQYF.

The CDR3 DNA follows: TGTGCCAGCAGTGAGGCGGGAGCGGGGTACAATGAGCAGTTCTTC. Protein product: CASSEAGAGYNEQFF. The chain joins TRBV25-1 to TRBJ2-1; TRBD2 aligns across 7 bases. The germline V gene encodes CDR1 MGHDK and CDR2 SYGVNS. This CDR3 contains 15 residues. V gave up 3 bases and J gave up 4 bases; unmatched junction bases: 6.

The chain combines TRBV5-4 with TRBJ1-6; perhaps TRBD1 as D (6 bases). Trimming took off 0 bases at V and 7 bases at J, with 14 bases between the two ends. This CDR3 is built from 16 residues. Germline V gives CDR1 SGHNT, CDR2 YYREEE (reference sequence). The CDR3 reads CASSLGGGPGNSPLHF. The CDR3 DNA sequence: TGTGCCAGCAGCTTGGGCGGGGGGCCTGGCAATTCACCCCTCCACTTT.

The chain has TRBV10-3 and TRBJ1-2; 8 bases line up with TRBD1. The CDR3 is made up of 14 amino acids. After removal of 5 bases from V and 8 bases from J, the junction contained 10 bases not matched to a gene. The germline gives CDR1 ENHRY, CDR2 SYGVKD. In DNA, the CDR3 is TGTGCCATCAGTAACCAGGGGGCGGTACGGGGCTACACCTTC. Translating gives CAISNQGAVRGYTF.

The chain joins TRBV7-8 to TRBJ1-4; tentatively, D is TRBD1 (5 bases). CDR1 and CDR2 (germline): SGHVS, FQNEAQ. The germline V and J ends were trimmed by 4 bases and 2 bases, with 20 bases remaining between them. There are 18 residues in the CDR3. The CDR3 DNA reads as TGTGCCAGCAGCTGTGCCGGCAGGGTGGATGCTACTAATGAAAAACTGTTTTTT. It is translated as CASSCAGRVDATNEKLFF.

This chain connects TRBV6-5 to TRBJ2-7, with 7 bases fitting TRBD1. The CDR3 consists of 16 residues. CDR1 and CDR2 (germline): MNHEY, SVGAGI. J was trimmed by 5 bases and V by 1 base; bases with no gene match: 11. The DNA for the CDR3 is TGTGCCAGCAGTTACTTCGGGACAGCTAGCCTCCACGAGCAGTACTTC. It codes for CASSYFGTASLHEQYF.

V gene TRBV19 combines with J gene TRBJ2-4; 9 bases map to TRBD1. Looked up from germline, CDR1 is LNHDA and CDR2 is SQIVND (reference sequence). Germline trimming cut 7 bases from V and 8 bases from J; bases unmatched to any gene: 3. This CDR3 is built from 12 residues. The chain's CDR3 is CASMDRGDIQYF. The CDR3 DNA is TGTGCCAGTATGGACAGGGGAGACATTCAGTACTTC.

The V gene is TRBV19, the J gene TRBJ2-5, with TRBD2 identical over 9 bases. The CDR3 has 14 amino acids. The germline CDR1 and CDR2 sequences are LNHDA and SQIVND (reference sequence). V lost 4 bases and J lost 5; bases outside the gene matches: 5. The CDR3 region is CASSTAGGDETQYF. Written as DNA, the CDR3 is TGTGCCAGTAGTACGGCGGGAGGGGATGAGACCCAGTACTTC.

The V call is TRBV2, the J call TRBJ2-5; no reliable D call. Trimming removed 8 bases at V and 2 bases at J, with 9 bases between. The V gene's germline CDR1 is SNHLY and CDR2 FYNNEI. This CDR3 is built from 12 residues. The CDR3 bases are TGTGCCAGCCGTTATCCTCAAGAGACCCAGTACTTC. Encoded protein: CASRYPQETQYF.

The chain combines TRBV19 with TRBJ1-4; no definite D call. The CDR3 has 9 amino acids. V lost 7 bases and J lost 12, with 6 bases in between. CDR1 and CDR2 (germline): LNHDA, SQIVND (reference sequence). CDR3 coding DNA: TGTGCCAGTATAGGAGAACTGTTTTTT. It codes for CASIGELFF.

This chain joins TRBV18 and TRBJ2-2, with 12 bases lining up with TRBD1. Germline CDR1 and CDR2: KGHSH and LQKENI. This CDR3 is 16 amino acids long. V gave up 6 bases and J gave up 5 bases; unmatched junction bases: 7. CDR3: CASSLGQGASTGELFF. CDR3 coding DNA: TGTGCCAGCTCTCTGGGACAGGGGGCGTCGACCGGGGAGCTGTTTTTT.